The 29 T cell receptor beta chains in this list originate from one sample, sequenced in a study of human T cells and chemical hapten exposure. Time point defined: patch test 1, 2 weeks after DPC sensitization. The treatment: therapeutic diphenylcyclopropenone sensitization with weekly scalp DPC. TCRdb reprocessed the RACE reads with MiXCR, giving one entry per CDR3 protein. The table shows a few hundred thousand distinct CDR3 sequences, with about 4.4% occurring only once. The sequenced sample was whole blood, obtained in connection with sensitization to the hapten diphenylcyclopropenone (DPC). These receptors all stem from a woman between 50 and 59 years old with alopecia areata. Some clones in this sample may be carry-over from other donors' samples.

This clonotype appeared a few times. CDR3 in DNA: TGTGCCACCAGCTTCGGGGTCGGCACAGATACGCAGTATTTT. Protein sequence: CATSFGVGTDTQYF. The chain joins TRBV15 to TRBJ2-3; D is possibly TRBD2 (5 bases). CDR1 is LNHNV, CDR2 YYDKDF, per germline (reference sequence). Trimming removed 5 bases at V and 1 base at J, with 10 bases between. This CDR3 has 14 residues.

This clonotype was counted at least ten times. The gene calls are TRBV11-2 and TRBJ1-3; D is unresolved. Trimming pared 3 bases from V and 4 bases from J, leaving 7 bases between. Germline CDR1 is SGHAT and CDR2 is FQNNGV. The CDR3 is 13 amino acids. The CDR3 nucleotides read TGTGCCAGCAGCTTGGAGATCGGAAACACCATATATTTT. The encoded protein is CASSLEIGNTIYF.

This clonotype was counted between two and nine times. This chain uses TRBV11-2 with TRBJ2-3; D is undetermined. The CDR3 is 15 amino acids. The germline V gene encodes CDR1 SGHAT and CDR2 FQNNGV. Trimming removed 0 bases at V and 9 bases at J, with 16 bases between. CDR3 loop: CASSLDRFAARTQYF. In nucleotides, the CDR3 is TGTGCCAGCAGCTTAGATCGTTTTGCGGCCCGGACGCAGTATTTT.

This clonotype was seen a few times. The chain employs TRBV25-1 and TRBJ1-6; no clear D. V dropped 4 bases and J dropped 7 bases, with 17 bases sitting between them. The CDR3 is made up of 16 amino acids. Germline CDR1 MGHDK, CDR2 SYGVNS. The CDR3 nucleotides are TGTGCCAGCAGTGGGATTTACGACATCTACAATTCACCCCTCCACTTT. It yields the protein CASSGIYDIYNSPLHF.

This clonotype was detected many times. The genes are TRBV29-1 and TRBJ1-5; possible D gene TRBD1, 6 bases. This CDR3 contains 14 residues. Per germline, CDR1 SQVTM and CDR2 ANQGSEA. V lost 0 bases and J 3 bases, leaving 9 bases between the germline ends. CDR3 sequence (DNA): TGCAGCGTTGAAGACACAGGGTACAATCAGCCCCAGCATTTT. Protein: CSVEDTGYNQPQHF. The full variable domain, rest sourced from reference TRBV29-1 and TRBJ1-5, is SAVISQKPSRDICQRGTSLTIQCQVDSQVTMMFWYRQQPGQSLTLIATANQGSEATYESGFVIDKFPISRPNLTFSTLTVSNMSPEDSSIYLCSVEDTGYNQPQHFGDGTRLSIL.

The table lists this clonotype with many counts. The V gene is TRBV12-3 or TRBV12-4, the J gene TRBJ1-1; D call uncertain. V lost 8 bases to trimming and J lost 8 bases, with 12 bases between them. The CDR3 loop spans 11 amino acids. CDR3 region: CASSLRREAFF. The CDR3 nucleotides read TGTGCCAGCTCACTCCGTCGAGAAGCTTTCTTT.

This sequence joins TRBV9 and TRBJ2-3; the D is unclear. CDR1 and CDR2 from the germline V gene are SGDLS and YYNGEE. V was pared by 4 bases and J by 2 bases, with 14 bases between. The CDR3 is made up of 15 amino acids. CDR3 loop: CASSPYSDHTDTQYF. The CDR3 DNA is TGTGCCAGCAGCCCTTACTCGGACCACACAGATACGCAGTATTTT.

Ten or more counts support this clonotype. The CDR3: CAIRSQGAGSSYNEQFF. The CDR3 bases are TGTGCCATCAGGAGCCAGGGGGCGGGGAGCTCCTACAATGAGCAGTTCTTC. The rearrangement uses TRBV10-3 and TRBJ2-1; 8 bases are shared with TRBD1. This CDR3 is 17 amino acids long. The V and J ends lost 6 bases and 0 bases, in that order; junction bases with no gene match: 10. Germline assignment: CDR1 ENHRY and CDR2 SYGVKD.

This clonotype was seen at least ten times. V usage is TRBV29-1 and J usage is TRBJ2-6, with D unresolved. CDR1 and CDR2 (germline): SQVTM, ANQGSEA. Trimming pared 2 bases from V and 4 bases from J, leaving 9 bases between. This CDR3 has 14 residues. CDR3 amino acids: CSVEFIPGANVLTF. CDR3 DNA: TGCAGCGTTGAATTCATTCCCGGGGCCAACGTCCTGACTTTC.

The J gene is TRBJ1-1, the V gene TRBV12-3 or TRBV12-4; D is undetermined. Deletions cut 5 bases from V and 8 bases from J, with 24 bases between. This CDR3 spans 16 amino acids. The DNA for the CDR3 is TGTGCCAGCAGTCTACAAGGCACGGTTGGAATGGGGGAAGCTTTCTTT. It codes for CASSLQGTVGMGEAFF.

There are many counts of this clonotype. The chain uses TRBV6-1 and TRBJ2-7; 7 bases match TRBD1. The CDR3 covers 14 residues. Germline V CDR1 and CDR2: MNHNS, SASEGT. V gave up 4 bases and J gave up 2 bases; unmatched junction bases: 5. This chain's CDR3 is CASSVRDRPYEQYF. The CDR3 nucleotides read TGTGCCAGCAGTGTCCGGGACAGACCCTACGAGCAGTACTTC.

This clonotype was observed at least ten times. The V call is TRBV4-3, the J call TRBJ1-3; D might be TRBD1 (6 bases). V was shortened by 1 base and J by 0 bases, with 10 bases between the two germline ends. The germline V gene encodes CDR1 LGHNA and CDR2 YSLEER. There are 16 residues in the CDR3. The CDR3 DNA follows: TGCGCCAGCAGCCAAGTCGGGGGGGCCTCTGGAAACACCATATATTTT. Its protein is CASSQVGGASGNTIYF.

This clonotype has only a few counts. The chain recombines TRBV6-5 with TRBJ1-6; TRBD1 aligns across 7 bases. J was trimmed by 7 bases and V by 3 bases; bases with no gene match: 18. The germline V gene encodes CDR1 MNHEY and CDR2 SVGAGI. The CDR3 contains 19 residues. The CDR3: CASSYSTPQGGIWNSPLHF. The CDR3 DNA sequence: TGTGCCAGCAGTTATTCCACCCCCCAGGGGGGCATTTGGAATTCACCCCTCCACTTT.

There are many counts of this clonotype. The chain links TRBV28 to TRBJ2-5; unclear D gene. The germline V gene has CDR1 MDHEN and CDR2 SYDVKM. The CDR3 sequence is 11 residues long. V was cut by 5 bases and J by 6 bases, with 7 bases left in between. CDR3 amino acids: CASSTTQTQYF. CDR3 sequence (DNA): TGTGCCAGCAGTACCACGCAGACCCAGTACTTC.

This clonotype was seen more than once but under ten times. The V gene is TRBV7-2, the J gene TRBJ1-4; TRBD1 matches at 8 bases. V trimming: 2 bases; J trimming: 7 bases; junction bases outside the gene matches: 3. CDR3 length equals 14 residues. Germline CDR1 is SGHTA and CDR2 is FQGNSA. The CDR3 region is CASSLRDRSEKLFF. DNA of the CDR3: TGTGCCAGCAGCTTAAGGGACAGGAGTGAAAAACTGTTTTTT.

The chain carries TRBV5-1 and TRBJ1-2; possible D gene TRBD1, 6 bases. The CDR3 consists of 14 residues. Trimming shortened V by 0 bases and J by 1 base, and 7 bases separated the two germline ends. The V gene's germline CDR1 is SGHRS and CDR2 YFSETQ. In nucleotides, the CDR3 is TGCGCCAGCAGCTTGGCAGGGGATAACTATGGCTACACCTTC. Protein sequence: CASSLAGDNYGYTF.

In its sample, this clonotype was seen a few times. The CDR3 loop reads CASSRDITGELFF. The DNA for the CDR3 is TGTGCCAGCAGTCGGGACATCACCGGGGAGCTGTTTTTT. V and J are TRBV12-3 or TRBV12-4 and TRBJ2-2; tentative D call: TRBD1 (6 bases). The CDR3 has 13 residues. Trimming stripped 5 bases from V and 4 bases from J, with 8 bases between.

The gene calls are TRBV5-1 and TRBJ1-2; no reliable D call. Germline V gene data show CDR1 as SGHRS and CDR2 as YFSETQ. This CDR3 contains 11 residues. Between the trimmed V and J ends, which lost 0 bases and 8 bases, there was a span of 5 bases. CDR3 coding DNA: TGCGCCAGCAGCTTGGACGAGGGCTACACCTTC. Its translation: CASSLDEGYTF.

A few counts support this clonotype. V is TRBV4-3 and J is TRBJ1-1; unclear D gene. The CDR3 extends over 15 amino acids. Trimming removed 0 bases from V and 6 bases from J, with 14 bases in between. Germline values: CDR1 LGHNA, CDR2 YSLEER. CDR3 coding DNA: TGCGCCAGCAGCCAAGACGAGTGGGATCGGTCTGAAGCTTTCTTT. Its protein is CASSQDEWDRSEAFF.

The V call is TRBV20-1, the J call TRBJ2-3; D is unresolved. The V gene's germline CDR1 is DFQATT and CDR2 SNEGSKA (reference sequence). The CDR3 loop spans 16 amino acids. V lost 6 bases, J lost 2 bases, and 21 bases lay in between. The CDR3 bases are TGCAGTGCCCCCCGGTTAGGGCGGTTTTACACAGATACGCAGTATTTT. This sequence encodes CSAPRLGRFYTDTQYF.

There are many counts of this clonotype. The J gene is TRBJ1-5, the V gene TRBV28; D gene unclear. This CDR3 is 14 amino acids long. CDR1 and CDR2 (germline): MDHEN, SYDVKM. The V end lost 5 bases, the J end lost 9 bases, and 17 bases lay between the germline ends. In DNA form, the CDR3 reads TGTGCCAGCAGTCCCGAGGGATCCTTTTCGCCCCAGCATTTT. Protein: CASSPEGSFSPQHF.

This clonotype was observed a few times. V usage is TRBV6-2 or TRBV6-3 and J usage is TRBJ2-2; D is uncertain. The germline CDR1 and CDR2 sequences are MNHEY and SVGEGT. The CDR3 contains 13 residues. V dropped 2 bases and J dropped 7 bases, with 8 bases sitting between them. CDR3: CASSYPGSGELFF. In DNA, the CDR3 is TGTGCCAGCAGTTACCCTGGAAGCGGGGAGCTGTTTTTT.

The chain uses TRBV12-5 and TRBJ2-5; D might be TRBD1 (6 bases). CDR1 is LGHNT and CDR2 is FRNRAP in the germline V gene. V was pared by 5 bases and J by 2 bases, with 12 bases between. CDR3 size: 14 residues. DNA of the CDR3: TGTGCTAGTGGTCCGCAGGGGCAGCAAGAGACCCAGTACTTC. Translation: CASGPQGQQETQYF.

This clonotype was counted ten times or more. The CDR3 DNA sequence: TGTGCCAGCAGCGCCGGACAGTTAAATCAGCCCCAGCATTTT. Translated: CASSAGQLNQPQHF. The gene calls are TRBV9 and TRBJ1-5, with a weak D call TRBD1 (6 bases). V was shortened by 3 bases and J by 4 bases, with 11 bases between the two germline ends. Germline V gives CDR1 SGDLS, CDR2 YYNGEE. The CDR3 spans 14 residues. The variable domain in full, with the rest retrieved from reference TRBV9 and TRBJ1-5, is DSGVTQTPKHLITATGQRVTLRCSPRSGDLSVYWYQQSLDQGLQFLIQYYNGEERAKGNILERFSAQQFPDLHSELNLSSLELGDSALYFCASSAGQLNQPQHFGDGTRLSIL.

Many counts were recorded for this clonotype. Here the CDR3 reads CARRTGPTTSGEHTGELFF. The CDR3 DNA is TGTGCCAGACGAACGGGACCCACAACTAGCGGGGAGCACACCGGGGAGCTGTTTTTT. The rearrangement links TRBV25-1 to TRBJ2-2; 10 bases are shared with TRBD2. J lost 3 bases, V lost 9 bases, and 19 bases had no gene match. Germline loops: CDR1 MGHDK, CDR2 SYGVNS. The CDR3 spans 19 residues.

This clonotype appeared many times. J is TRBJ2-3 and V is TRBV4-2; 10 bases fit TRBD2. Germline CDR1 LGHNA, CDR2 YNFKEQ. The junction had 4 bases not matched to a gene; V was cut back by 6 bases and J by 1 base. The CDR3 sequence is 15 residues long. CDR3 sequence reads: CASRAGTSGTDTQYF. Written as DNA, the CDR3 is TGTGCCAGCAGGGCTGGGACTAGCGGCACAGATACGCAGTATTTT.

This clonotype was seen only a few times. The rearrangement links TRBV20-1 to TRBJ2-2, with 9 bases lining up with TRBD1. V lost 5 bases to trimming and J lost 5 bases; unmatched junction nucleotides: 9. Per the germline V gene, CDR1 is DFQATT and CDR2 is SNEGSKA (reference sequence). The CDR3 consists of 15 residues. CDR3 amino acids: CSAGLQGARTGELFF. In DNA, the CDR3 is TGCAGTGCTGGGTTACAGGGGGCACGGACCGGGGAGCTGTTTTTT.

Ten or more counts support this clonotype. The chain combines TRBV27 with TRBJ1-5; D gene ambiguous. Per germline, CDR1 MNHEY and CDR2 SMNVEV (reference sequence). The CDR3 runs to 13 residues. Trimming removed 5 bases at V and 8 bases at J, with 13 bases between. CDR3 sequence (DNA): TGTGCCAGCAGTAACAGCTACTGGGAGCCCCAGCATTTT. Amino acids: CASSNSYWEPQHF.

The chain employs TRBV27 and TRBJ1-5; no clear D. CDR1 and CDR2 (germline): MNHEY, SMNVEV (reference sequence). The length of the CDR3 is 15 residues. The ends were cut back, 3 bases at V and 2 bases at J, with 11 bases in the middle. CDR3: CASSFDTSGNQPQHF. In nucleotides, the CDR3 is TGTGCCAGCAGTTTTGACACGTCCGGCAATCAGCCCCAGCATTTT.